The 19 T cell receptor beta chains presented below share a single source sample, sequenced in a study of early T cells in non-severe SARS-CoV-2 infection (dated by TCRdb to about 2021). Library preparation was by 5' RACE. TCRdb lists the instrument as NextSeq 500. TCRdb trimmed the raw reads at Q25, called clones with MiXCR and kept productive beta chains. All rows with the same CDR3 protein become a single entry with the most common DNA and genes. Within this sample are tens of thousands of distinct CDR3 sequences, with 9.5% to 15% of them counted one time only. In total, the top ten clones hold around 1.1% of the sample. The sample taken for sequencing was whole blood. Source of these receptors: an adult who was a healthcare worker with PCR-confirmed SARS-CoV-2 infection or an uninfected control (not recorded which).

In its sample, this clonotype was seen many times. The chain uses TRBV18 and TRBJ1-1; D gene uncertain. V was shortened by 0 bases and J by 1 base, with 3 bases between the two germline ends. CDR1 is KGHSH and CDR2 is LQKENI in the germline V gene. This CDR3 spans 13 amino acids. The CDR3 nucleotides read TGTGCCAGCTCACCACCGTGGAACACTGAAGCTTTCTTT. This encodes CASSPPWNTEAFF.

This clonotype was seen more than once but under ten times. This chain uses TRBV11-2 with TRBJ1-1, with D possibly matching TRBD1 (5 bases). The germline CDR1 and CDR2 sequences are SGHAT and FQNNGV. The CDR3 has 13 amino acids. The germline V and J ends were trimmed by 5 bases and 3 bases, with 10 bases remaining between them. The DNA of the CDR3 is TGTGCCAGCAGCAGGGGTGCGGACACTGAAGCTTTCTTT. Encoded protein: CASSRGADTEAFF.

As regards this clonotype: This may stem from a read error, because a much larger clone lies one nucleotide away. It is likely a read error, because the conserved phenylalanine at the end of the CDR3 is missing. The chain couples TRBV28 to TRBJ2-3; perhaps TRBD2 as D (6 bases). Per the germline V gene, CDR1 is MDHEN and CDR2 is SYDVKM. The CDR3 totals 13 residues. Trimming removed 6 bases at V and 1 base at J, with 8 bases between. This chain's CDR3 is CASSRGGTDTQYL. In DNA, the CDR3 is TGTGCCAGCAGCCGCGGGGGCACAGATACGCAGTATCTT.

The V and J genes are TRBV7-8 and TRBJ2-5, with 8 bases lining up with TRBD1. Germline-derived CDR1 and CDR2 are SGHVS and FQNEAQ. The trim removed 5 bases at V and 2 bases at J, leaving 10 bases unmatched. This CDR3 spans 16 amino acids. CDR3: CASSPRQGSAQETQYF. CDR3 DNA sequence: TGTGCCAGCAGCCCTAGACAGGGGTCGGCTCAAGAGACCCAGTACTTC.

In its sample, this clonotype was seen a few times. The chain joins TRBV28 to TRBJ1-2; D may be TRBD1 (6 bases). The CDR3 is 14 amino acids. The V and J ends lost 7 bases and 4 bases respectively, with 16 bases between them. CDR1 and CDR2 from the germline V gene are MDHEN and SYDVKM. Here the CDR3 DNA reads TGTGCCAGCATTTCTGGGGGGCCGGGCTATGGCTACACCTTC. It encodes CASISGGPGYGYTF.

This clonotype was recorded many times. The chain has TRBV10-3 and TRBJ2-7; maybe TRBD1 (6 bases). This CDR3 comprises 15 residues. Trimming took off 0 bases at V and 6 bases at J, with 15 bases between the two ends. CDR1 and CDR2 (germline): ENHRY, SYGVKD. CDR3: CAISESQGLQSEQYF. The CDR3 bases are TGTGCCATCAGTGAGTCGCAGGGGTTACAGTCCGAGCAGTACTTC.

The table lists this clonotype with a few counts. The chain employs TRBV2 and TRBJ2-5; D is unclear. The CDR3 has 10 residues. Germline assignment: CDR1 SNHLY and CDR2 FYNNEI. V lost 3 bases and J lost 7, with 3 bases in between. CDR3 sequence: CASSEVTQYF. The CDR3 DNA reads TGTGCCAGCAGTGAGGTGACCCAGTACTTC.

In regard to this clonotype: This may arise from a read error, as a much more abundant clone is one base away. This chain joins TRBV5-1 and TRBJ1-5; D is perhaps TRBD1 (6 bases). Looked up from germline, CDR1 is SGHRS and CDR2 is YFSETQ. The CDR3 totals 15 residues. Trimming stripped 6 bases from V and 2 bases from J, with 15 bases between. CDR3 DNA sequence: TGCGCCAGCAACCTTGGACAGTCCCGCAATCAGCCCCAGCATTTT. Translated: CASNLGQSRNQPQHF.

This clonotype was seen at least ten times. The V and J genes are TRBV30 and TRBJ2-7; 12 bases fit TRBD2. Germline V gene data show CDR1 as GTSNPN and CDR2 as SVGIG (reference sequence). V dropped 4 bases and J dropped 0; count of bases not matched to a gene: 10. This CDR3 spans 17 amino acids. CDR3 bases: TGTGCCTGGACGCCGACTAGCGGGAGCCGAAACTCCTACGAGCAGTACTTC. The encoded protein is CAWTPTSGSRNSYEQYF.

This clonotype was recorded a few times. This chain joins TRBV12-5 and TRBJ2-5; possibly TRBD1 for D (6 bases). CDR3 length: 17 residues. The germline gives CDR1 LGHNT, CDR2 FRNRAP. Trimming left V 4 bases short and J 0 bases short, with 18 bases between. The CDR3 is CASGSTTGIIYQETQYF. For the CDR3, the DNA is TGTGCTAGTGGTTCCACTACAGGGATTATTTACCAAGAGACCCAGTACTTC.

The gene calls are TRBV20-1 and TRBJ2-1; no firm D call. The germline gives CDR1 DFQATT, CDR2 SNEGSKA (reference sequence). The CDR3 has 15 amino acids. V lost 4 bases and J lost 1, with 14 bases in between. CDR3 DNA sequence: TGCAGTGCTACCCTCCCCCGATCGTCCTACAATGAGCAGTTCTTC. Its protein is CSATLPRSSYNEQFF.

This clonotype came up a few times. V and J are TRBV29-1 and TRBJ1-1, with no clear D. This CDR3 is 12 amino acids long. With 4 bases removed from V and 2 bases from J, the gap between germline ends came to 8 bases. The V gene's germline CDR1 is SQVTM and CDR2 ANQGSEA. The DNA of the CDR3 is TGCAGCGTTGTTCTACCTAACACTGAAGCTTTCTTT. Translated: CSVVLPNTEAFF. Using reference TRBV29-1 and TRBJ1-1 for the parts outside the CDR3, the full variable domain is SAVISQKPSRDICQRGTSLTIQCQVDSQVTMMFWYRQQPGQSLTLIATANQGSEATYESGFVIDKFPISRPNLTFSTLTVSNMSPEDSSIYLCSVVLPNTEAFFGQGTRLTVV.

The J gene is TRBJ1-2, the V gene TRBV15; no clear D gene. V was shortened by 0 bases and J by 5 bases, with 4 bases between the two germline ends. The germline gives CDR1 LNHNV, CDR2 YYDKDF (reference sequence). This CDR3 contains 12 residues. CDR3 sequence: CATSRDHYGYTF. CDR3 DNA: TGTGCCACCAGCAGAGACCATTATGGCTACACCTTC.

This clonotype was found a few times. The genes are TRBV4-3 and TRBJ2-7; TRBD2 aligns across 11 bases. This CDR3 has 18 amino acids. The J segment lost 3 bases and the V segment lost 0 bases, leaving 10 bases of the junction unmatched. The germline CDR1 and CDR2 sequences are LGHNA and YSLEER. CDR3: CASSQELAGGPSNYEQYF. The CDR3 DNA reads as TGCGCCAGCAGCCAAGAATTAGCGGGAGGGCCCTCGAACTACGAGCAGTACTTC.

This clonotype was recorded many times. The V and J genes are TRBV6-2 or TRBV6-3 and TRBJ1-2; 7 nucleotides match TRBD1. CDR3 length: 14 amino acids. Unmatched junction bases numbered 12, after V lost 6 bases and J lost 8 bases. Germline V gene data show CDR1 as MNHEY and CDR2 as SVGEGT. This CDR3 is CASSRAGTVSGYTF. CDR3 DNA: TGTGCCAGCAGCCGGGCCGGGACAGTGAGCGGCTACACCTTC.

This clonotype has more than one count but fewer than ten. One end of the junction varies from germline; a read error may be responsible. The CDR3 DNA sequence: TGTGCTAGCAGCTTAGTTCCCACCGGGGAGCTGTTTTTT. The encoded protein is CASSLVPTGELFF. This chain connects TRBV7-7 to TRBJ2-2; D not resolved. The CDR3 is 13 amino acids. Looked up from germline, CDR1 is SSHAT and CDR2 is FNYEAQ (reference sequence). The full variable domain, rest sourced from reference TRBV7-7 and TRBJ2-2, is GAGVSQSPRYKVTKRGQDVTLRCDPISSHATLYWYQQALGQGPEFLTYFNYEAQPDKSGLPSDRFSAERPEGSISTLTIQRTEQRDSAMYRCASSLVPTGELFFGEGSRLTVL.

This clonotype was counted a few times. This chain connects TRBV20-1 to TRBJ2-6; D tentatively reads TRBD1 or TRBD2 (5 bases each). V was pared by 0 bases and J by 0 bases, with 9 bases between. Germline CDR1 and CDR2: DFQATT and SNEGSKA (reference sequence). The CDR3 contains 16 residues. The CDR3 spells CSARDGGASGANVLTF. The CDR3 DNA reads as TGCAGTGCTAGAGATGGGGGAGCCTCTGGGGCCAACGTCCTGACTTTC.

Turning to this clonotype: A much larger clone differs from this one at a single base, so this may be a read error. The chain has TRBV24-1 and TRBJ2-3; no definite D call. The CDR3 has 12 amino acids. Germline loops: CDR1 KGHDR, CDR2 SFDVKD. The CDR3 loop reads CVTSDLRDTQYF. The CDR3 nucleotides read TGTGTCACCAGTGATTTGCGAGATACGCAGTATTTT.

This clonotype was observed many times. This sequence joins TRBV28 and TRBJ1-2, with TRBD1 as a possible D gene (5 bases). This CDR3 region has 15 residues. Germline V CDR1 and CDR2: MDHEN, SYDVKM. V was pared by 4 bases and J by 2 bases, with 14 bases between. The CDR3 spells CASSSLLTVNYGYTF. CDR3 bases: TGTGCCAGCAGTTCATTACTGACAGTAAACTATGGCTACACCTTC.